Listed below are T cell receptor beta chains from one sample, sequenced in a study. TCRdb analysed the RT-PCR reads with MiXCR anew, one entry per CDR3 protein. Of about 680,000 distinct CDR3 sequences listed, 14% are singletons. The sequenced sample consisted of memory CD4+ T cells from blood. The receptors derive from a female donor in good health, serving as a healthy control. The conserved cysteine and the conserved F or W are not part of the CDR3 here.

V gene	J gene	CDR3 protein
TRBV11-2	TRBJ2-3	ASSRDRNTDTQY
TRBV19	TRBJ2-2	ASSHRGLAGATGELF
TRBV6-1	TRBJ2-7	ASSTDRASYEQY
TRBV7-3	TRBJ2-3	ASSLRGLSTDTQY
TRBV6-2/TRBV6-3	TRBJ2-7	ASAPGTSGRVIEQY
TRBV7-2	TRBJ2-7	ASSPSRAAYEQY
TRBV6-5	TRBJ2-7	ASSYSSDGSYEQY
TRBV7-2	TRBJ1-1	ASSLDWDSEAF
TRBV5-1	TRBJ1-6	ASSLGPGQINSPLH
TRBV7-2	TRBJ2-5	ASSLDRTWIETQY
TRBV5-4	TRBJ1-1	ASSLAKEGGAF
TRBV18	TRBJ2-5	ASSPDRAGETQY
TRBV7-6	TRBJ2-7	ASSLAGDLSYEQY
TRBV9	TRBJ1-1	ASSPGGADLEAF
TRBV6-1	TRBJ2-5	ASNQLETQY
TRBV7-2	TRBJ2-1	ASSSKDRGRMNEQF
TRBV20-1	TRBJ2-3	SATSPQGNTDTQY
TRBV27	TRBJ1-5	ASRSADRQPQH
TRBV20-1	TRBJ1-4	SANGLIREKLF
TRBV20-1	TRBJ2-4	SASGRENIQY
TRBV20-1	TRBJ1-1	SARGGAGWYTEAF
TRBV18	TRBJ2-1	ASSSQRTGGREQF
TRBV28	TRBJ1-2	ASSLTIPLGYGYT
TRBV2	TRBJ1-1	ASSEQGAGNTEAF